What follows are 16 T cell receptor beta chains derived from one specimen sequenced in a study of human T cells and chemical hapten exposure. Each CDR3 protein is one row after TCRdb ran MiXCR on the RACE reads. The data show 350,000 to 400,000 distinct CDR3 sequences, about 6% seen once. Time point described: patch test 2, 6 weeks after DPC sensitization. The treatment denotes: therapeutic diphenylcyclopropenone sensitization with weekly scalp DPC. The source material was whole blood, sampled in connection with sensitization to the hapten diphenylcyclopropenone (DPC). The receptors were sampled from a young woman with alopecia areata. Some clones in this sample may be carry-over from other donors' samples.

J is TRBJ2-2 and V is TRBV9; the D is unclear. The length of the CDR3 is 13 residues. Trimming stripped 8 bases from V and 4 bases from J, with 12 bases between. Germline V gene sequence: CDR1 SGDLS, CDR2 YYNGEE. In DNA, the CDR3 is TGTGCCAGTGAGCCAGGATCCACCGGGGAGCTGTTTTTT. As protein: CASEPGSTGELFF. Full variable domain (remainder filled in from reference TRBV9 and TRBJ2-2): DSGVTQTPKHLITATGQRVTLRCSPRSGDLSVYWYQQSLDQGLQFLIQYYNGEERAKGNILERFSAQQFPDLHSELNLSSLELGDSALYFCASEPGSTGELFFGEGSRLTVL.

This clonotype was counted at least ten times. The V and J genes are TRBV18 and TRBJ2-7, with 8 bases aligning to TRBD1. The CDR3 has 14 amino acids. V lost 4 bases, J lost 7 bases, and 9 bases stayed unmatched. Germline lookup yields CDR1 KGHSH and CDR2 LQKENI. The CDR3 is CASSQGQVVGEQYF. The CDR3 DNA reads as TGTGCCAGCTCACAGGGACAGGTCGTGGGAGAGCAGTACTTC.

This clonotype was detected ten times or more. This chain links TRBV12-3 or TRBV12-4 with TRBJ1-2; D possibly corresponds to TRBD1 (5 bases). This CDR3 region has 13 residues. Trimming cost V 6 bases and J 8 bases, with 16 bases left between them. CDR3 bases: TGTGCCAGCAGCCAGGGACGGGGCTGGGGCTACACCTTC. It encodes CASSQGRGWGYTF.

This chain uses TRBV7-8 with TRBJ2-1; 15 bases fit TRBD2. Germline-derived CDR1 and CDR2 are SGHVS and FQNEAQ. V shed 5 bases and J 5 bases; nucleotides not matched to a gene: 4. The CDR3 has 16 residues. The CDR3 DNA reads as TGTGCCAGCAGCAGAGGACTAGCGGGGGGGGACAATGAGCAGTTCTTC. Its protein is CASSRGLAGGDNEQFF.

There are many counts of this clonotype. The chain recombines TRBV7-9 with TRBJ1-6, with 10 bases fitting TRBD1. V dropped 5 bases and J dropped 7; count of bases not matched to a gene: 2. This CDR3 comprises 14 residues. Looked up from germline, CDR1 is SEHNR and CDR2 is FQNEAQ (reference sequence). The CDR3 DNA reads as TGTGCCAGCAGCCCGGGACAGGGGAATTCACCCCTCCACTTT. It specifies CASSPGQGNSPLHF.

Many counts were recorded for this clonotype. The rearrangement links TRBV4-3 to TRBJ2-3; the match to TRBD2 covers 14 bases. Germline CDR1 is LGHNA and CDR2 is YSLEER. This CDR3 region has 17 residues. Trimming cost V 4 bases and J 7 bases; bases outside gene matches: 10. Written as DNA, the CDR3 is TGCGCCAGCAGCCCCGAGGGGACTAGCGGGGGTGGTTATACGCAGTATTTT. It translates to CASSPEGTSGGGYTQYF.

In this sample, this clonotype turned up a few times. The chain carries TRBV6-5 and TRBJ2-5, with D possibly TRBD2 on 6 matching bases. Germline V gene sequence: CDR1 MNHEY, CDR2 SVGAGI. Trimming removed 2 bases at V and 5 bases at J, with 15 bases between. CDR3 length: 15 residues. The CDR3 is CASSYGGAGGETQYF. CDR3 nucleotides: TGTGCCAGCAGTTACGGAGGGGCTGGGGGGGAGACCCAGTACTTC.

The sample holds many counts of this clonotype. V is TRBV6-2 or TRBV6-3 and J is TRBJ1-5; no firm D call. Trimming removed 5 bases at V and 2 bases at J, with 16 bases between. Looked up from germline, CDR1 is MNHEY and CDR2 is SVGEGT. This CDR3 has 16 residues. The CDR3 sequence: CASSDPTELGNQPQHF. CDR3 DNA: TGTGCCAGCAGTGACCCCACAGAGTTAGGCAATCAGCCCCAGCATTTT.

This clonotype showed up many times. J is TRBJ1-1 and V is TRBV12-3 or TRBV12-4; 10 bases fit TRBD1. V gave up 7 bases and J gave up 4 bases; unmatched junction bases: 3. This CDR3 region has 13 residues. CDR3 sequence: CASTWTGGTEAFF. The DNA of the CDR3 is TGTGCCAGCACCTGGACAGGGGGCACTGAAGCTTTCTTT.

This clonotype has a count of ten or more. The gene calls are TRBV6-2 or TRBV6-3 and TRBJ2-6; D gene uncertain. V gave up 6 bases and J gave up 6 bases, with 18 bases separating them. The CDR3 totals 16 residues. Germline V gene lookup returns CDR1 MNHEY and CDR2 SVGEGT. The CDR3 region is CASRRSGVAMANVLTF. The CDR3 nucleotides are TGTGCCAGCAGGCGGAGTGGGGTGGCCATGGCCAACGTCCTGACTTTC.

The table lists this clonotype with many counts. The chain recombines TRBV12-3 or TRBV12-4 with TRBJ1-2; the D is unclear. The CDR3 loop spans 15 amino acids. V lost 2 bases, J lost 5 bases, and 15 bases lay in between. CDR3 protein: CASSLWANPLYGYTF. As DNA, the CDR3 is TGTGCCAGCAGTTTATGGGCTAATCCACTATATGGCTACACCTTC.

This clonotype came up a few times. This chain uses TRBV12-3 or TRBV12-4 with TRBJ2-2, with D possibly matching TRBD1 (6 bases). CDR3 length: 15 residues. The germline V and J ends were trimmed by 8 bases and 1 base, with 14 bases remaining between them. This CDR3 is CASVWTELNTGELFF. The CDR3 DNA reads TGTGCCAGCGTATGGACAGAGTTGAACACCGGGGAGCTGTTTTTT.

The V and J genes are TRBV20-1 and TRBJ2-3; TRBD1 agrees at 10 bases. Germline V lookup: CDR1 DFQATT, CDR2 SNEGSKA (reference sequence). This CDR3 contains 15 residues. Trimming at V came to 1 base and at J to 3 bases, leaving 4 bases not matched to a gene. CDR3 coding DNA: TGCAGTGCTAGAGTCGGGACAGGGGAGACAGATACGCAGTATTTT. It yields the protein CSARVGTGETDTQYF.

This clonotype was observed a handful of times. The rearrangement links TRBV3-1 to TRBJ1-5; 9 bases align to TRBD1. The V segment lost 0 bases and the J segment 2 bases; nucleotides outside the gene matches: 2. This CDR3 contains 16 residues. Germline V gene sequence: CDR1 LGHDT, CDR2 YNNKEL (reference sequence). This CDR3 reads CASSQDDRGGNQPQHF. The CDR3 DNA sequence: TGTGCCAGCAGCCAAGATGACAGGGGGGGCAATCAGCCCCAGCATTTT.

This clonotype was counted many times. This CDR3 reads CATKNSPLHF. The CDR3 region has the DNA TGTGCCACCAAAAATTCACCCCTCCACTTT. The gene calls are TRBV2 and TRBJ1-6, with unresolved D. Germline CDR1 reads SNHLY; CDR2 reads FYNNEI. The CDR3 has 10 residues. V was trimmed by 10 bases and J by 7 bases, leaving 5 bases between them.

Many counts were recorded for this clonotype. V gene TRBV27 combines with J gene TRBJ1-5; TRBD1 might be the D (6 bases). The CDR3 sequence is 14 residues long. The V gene's germline CDR1 is MNHEY and CDR2 SMNVEV (reference sequence). Between the trimmed V and J ends, which lost 4 bases and 4 bases, there was a span of 11 bases. The CDR3, as DNA: TGTGCCAGCAGTTGGACAGCTTCAAATCAGCCCCAGCATTTT. Translated: CASSWTASNQPQHF.